This T cell receptor (beta chain) appears in the sequencing data of a study of synovial regulatory T cells in juvenile arthritis. Study conclusions and caveats: Largely private between patients, iaTreg TCR repertoires showed partial overlap with synovial Teff and blood CPL repertoires. TCR diversity was lower in inflammation-associated blood Treg cells than in other blood Treg cells.

Libraries were prepared by immunoSEQ multiplex PCR; TCRdb keeps only in-frame clonotypes and omits some of them. The sample table sets out 5,000 to 8,000 clones. A remark on this clone: Its antigen is unidentified.

Roughly 11-patient cohort: roughly eleven active juvenile idiopathic arthritis patients, 3 polyarticular, 8 oligoarticular. Median age about 11 years (about 2.1-22.9); median disease duration around seven years (0.2-19.1). This CDR3 is 16 amino acids long. DNA is not recorded here. Germline V gene data show CDR1 as MDHEN and CDR2 as SYDVKM. The rearrangement links TRBV28 to TRBJ2-7; the TCRdb D gene call, TRBD1, has no DNA to confirm it. This clonotype originated in a donor aged 2-35 years with juvenile idiopathic arthritis. The sequenced sample consisted of Treg cells from blood. The subset here: remaining (HLA-DR-negative) circulating blood Treg cells. The CDR3 here is CASTDRGLHITYEQYF. Full variable domain (missing parts from reference TRBV28 and TRBJ2-7): DVKVTQSSRYLVKRTGEKVFLECVQDMDHENMFWYRQDPGLGLRLIYFSYDVKMKEKGDIPEGYSVSREKKERFSLILESASTNQTSMYLCASTDRGLHITYEQYFGPGTRLTVT.